The subject of this entry is one T cell receptor (beta chain). Time point specified: sample taken at primary tumor resection. Whole RNA from tumor, nontumor lung or frozen PBMC was sequenced unsorted. This CDR3 comprises 13 residues. CDR1 MGHDK and CDR2 SYGVNS come from the germline V gene. Trimming cost V 6 bases and J 5 bases, with 11 bases left between them. The sample belongs to a study of spatial heterogeneity in lung cancer. On the study more broadly: The study consistently detected more beta-chain than alpha-chain sequences. Raw sequencing reads included, on average, more than 9.5 appearances of each unique TCR and UMI combination.

The study tagged each TCR cDNA molecule with a unique molecular identifier. TCRdb reanalysed the 5' RACE reads using MiXCR and keeps one entry per CDR3 protein. There are about 42,000 distinct CDR3 sequences in the sample; under 7.5% occur only once, and around 45% lies in the top ten. This chain connects TRBV25-1 to TRBJ1-5; D may be TRBD1 (6 bases). This receptor was taken from a female donor with early-stage non-small cell lung cancer. The sequencing used PBMCs, collected at surgery. DNA for the CDR3: TGTGCCAGCAGGGAGGGGGATTATCAGCCCCAGCATTTT. Protein product: CASREGDYQPQHF.